These 28 T cell receptor beta chains originate from one sample sequenced in a study of metastatic and nonmetastatic thyroid tumors. Until they underwent thyroid surgery, no patient had received any treatment. Through MiXCR, TCRdb re-clonotyped the PCR reads. Of some 54,000 clones listed, roughly 18% are singletons. The material sequenced was blood. These receptors were collected from a female donor with papillary thyroid cancer or a benign thyroid nodule (not recorded which). Some clones in this sample may be carry-over from other donors' samples.

This clone has ten or more counts. The V gene is TRBV6-1, the J gene TRBJ2-1; 13 bases align to TRBD2. The germline CDR1 and CDR2 sequences are MNHNS and SASEGT. The CDR3 has 15 residues. V was clipped by 7 bases and J by 9 bases; unmatched bases: 9. DNA of the CDR3: TGTGCCAGCACTGGACTAGCGGGAGTGGGTAGTGAGCAGTTCTTC. As protein: CASTGLAGVGSEQFF.

This clone was detected a few times. This chain uses TRBV6-1 with TRBJ2-1, with a weak D call TRBD2 (5 bases). The V end was cut by 2 bases, the J end by 9 bases, with 17 bases between. CDR3 size: 15 residues. Germline CDR1 MNHNS, CDR2 SASEGT. The CDR3: CASSEFAEAIGEQFF. CDR3 DNA: TGTGCCAGCAGTGAATTTGCGGAGGCGATTGGTGAGCAGTTCTTC.

In this sample, this clone turned up many times. CDR3 sequence (DNA): TGTGCCAGCAGCGCCGACAGGGCCGCCGGGGAGCTGTTTTTT. Protein product: CASSADRAAGELFF. The chain carries TRBV7-3 and TRBJ2-2; 7 bases are a match to TRBD1. Germline trimming cut 5 bases from V and 6 bases from J; bases unmatched to any gene: 6. This CDR3 is 14 amino acids long. Germline V CDR1 and CDR2: SGHTA, FQGTGA. The whole variable domain, filled in from reference TRBV7-3 and TRBJ2-2, reads GAGVSQTPSNKVTEKGKYVELRCDPISGHTALYWYRQSLGQGPEFLIYFQGTGAADDSGLPNDRFFAVRPEGSVSTLKIQRTERGDSAVYLCASSADRAAGELFFGEGSRLTVL.

This chain connects TRBV15 to TRBJ2-7, with 10 bases identical to TRBD2. The CDR3 has 15 amino acids. Trimming took 3 bases from V and 2 from J; bases not matched to a gene: 4. Germline CDR1 reads LNHNV; CDR2 reads YYDKDF (reference sequence). CDR3 protein: CATSRGAGGPYEQYF. CDR3 in DNA: TGTGCCACCAGCAGGGGAGCGGGAGGGCCCTACGAGCAGTACTTC.

The sample holds many counts of this clone. The rearrangement links TRBV12-3 or TRBV12-4 to TRBJ1-3, with D possibly TRBD1 on 5 matching bases. The CDR3 has 14 residues. V lost 6 bases and J lost 2, with 11 bases in between. As DNA, the CDR3 is TGTGCCAGCAGCGATTCGACAGCTGGAAACACCATATATTTT. Amino acid sequence: CASSDSTAGNTIYF.

In this sample, this clone turned up many times. Other DNA sequences in the sample encode the same CDR3. The chain has TRBV10-3 and TRBJ2-2; D is unresolved. This CDR3 is 11 amino acids long. Germline assignment: CDR1 ENHRY and CDR2 SYGVKD. Trimming took off 5 bases at V and 6 bases at J, with 4 bases between the two ends. In nucleotides, the CDR3 is TGTGCCATCAGTAAATCCGGGGAGCTGTTTTTT. It translates to CAISKSGELFF.

This clone was seen only a few times. One base away lies a much larger clone, so this may be a sequencing read error. The sample has other DNA sequences that encode this CDR3 too. J is TRBJ1-6 and V is TRBV29-1; D not resolved. The germline V gene has CDR1 SQVTM and CDR2 ANQGSEA. The CDR3 length is 13 residues. CDR3 loop: CSVGEDANSPLHF. For the CDR3, the DNA is TGTAGCGTTGGGGAGGACGCGAATTCACCCCTCCACTTT.

The chain has TRBV6-5 and TRBJ2-7; possibly TRBD1 or TRBD2 for D (5 bases each). Deletions cut 5 bases from V and 7 bases from J, with 18 bases between. The CDR3 runs 14 residues. Germline values: CDR1 MNHEY, CDR2 SVGAGI. The CDR3: CASSHLGRDREQYF. The CDR3 DNA sequence: TGTGCCAGCAGTCACCTAGGCAGGGACCGGGAGCAGTACTTC.

Worth noting for this clone: The junction shows a germline mismatch at one end, possibly a read error. The CDR3 here is CASSLSVGNHGYTF. The DNA of the CDR3 is TGTGCCAGCAGCTTGTCCGTCGGGAACCATGGCTACACGTTC. The chain couples TRBV11-2 to TRBJ1-2, with no clear D. The CDR3 sequence is 14 residues long. Germline-derived CDR1 and CDR2 are SGHAT and FQNNGV.

The chain uses TRBV20-1 and TRBJ2-2; 7 bases map to TRBD2. Trimming removed 5 bases from V and 6 bases from J; junction bases left unmatched: 12. Germline V gene data show CDR1 as DFQATT and CDR2 as SNEGSKA (reference sequence). CDR3 length equals 15 residues. The CDR3: CSADLLSGGPGELFF. CDR3 DNA: TGCAGTGCTGACCTACTATCGGGAGGCCCCGGGGAGCTGTTTTTT.

Turning to this clone: A clone one base away is much larger, so this may be a read error. The chain carries TRBV30 and TRBJ2-7; TRBD2 might be the D (6 bases). This CDR3 comprises 15 residues. The V gene's germline CDR1 is GTSNPN and CDR2 SVGIG (reference sequence). In DNA form, the CDR3 reads TGTGCCAGGAGTGTACTAGGGGACTCGGAGTACGAGCAGCACTTC. As protein: CARSVLGDSEYEQHF.

This clone occurred a few times. At one end the junction does not follow the germline gene, possibly because of a read error. The CDR3 protein is CSTSRVTFAGRTDTQYF. The CDR3 DNA follows: TGTTCCACCAGCAGAGTTACTTTTGCGGGACGCACAGATACTCAGTATTTT. The gene calls are TRBV15 and TRBJ2-3; a weak D match, TRBD2 (6 bases). This CDR3 has 17 residues. The germline CDR1 and CDR2 sequences are LNHNV and YYDKDF (reference sequence).

This clone showed up many times. V usage is TRBV11-2 and J usage is TRBJ2-7, with 11 bases matching TRBD2. This CDR3 is built from 14 residues. Germline trimming cut 6 bases from V and 7 bases from J; bases unmatched to any gene: 8. CDR1 is SGHAT and CDR2 is FQNNGV in the germline V gene. CDR3 nucleotide sequence: TGTGCCAGCAGTTGGCTAGCGGGAGGTAGGGAGCAGTACTTC. It is translated as CASSWLAGGREQYF.

In its sample, this clone was seen many times. One end of the junction fails to match germline, which may point to a read error. V is TRBV27 and J is TRBJ1-5, with 8 positions matching TRBD1. The CDR3 runs to 13 residues. The germline CDR1 and CDR2 sequences are MNHEY and SMNVEV (reference sequence). This chain's CDR3 is CVSRDRFGQPQHF. DNA for the CDR3: TGTGTCAGCAGGGACAGGTTCGGTCAGCCCCAGCATTTT.

This clone has at least ten counts. Possible read error: a much larger clone is one base away. The chain employs TRBV7-7 and TRBJ2-7, with TRBD2 matching over 14 bases. The CDR3 has 18 residues. The V gene's germline CDR1 is SSHAT and CDR2 FNYEAQ (reference sequence). CDR3 region: CASSLPGTSGSSGYERYF. The CDR3 nucleotides read TGTGCTAGCAGCTTACCTGGGACTAGCGGGAGCTCGGGATACGAGCGGTACTTC.

The rearrangement links TRBV11-2 to TRBJ1-3; D perhaps matches TRBD1 (5 bases). The V gene's germline CDR1 is SGHAT and CDR2 FQNNGV. The CDR3 runs to 20 residues. V gave up 1 base and J gave up 0 bases, with 22 bases separating them. CDR3 nucleotides: TGTGCCAGCAGCTTAGTCGTTCGGGACCGAGGGCCGAGCTCTGGAAACACCATATATTTT. Amino acid sequence: CASSLVVRDRGPSSGNTIYF.

The sample holds many counts of this clone. The chain combines TRBV3-1 with TRBJ2-7; 8 bases line up with TRBD1. Germline assignment: CDR1 LGHDT and CDR2 YNNKEL (reference sequence). V was clipped by 4 bases and J by 5 bases; unmatched bases: 10. This CDR3 has 15 residues. The CDR3 DNA is TGTGCCAGCAGCCGGTTAGGACAGGGTTCCCACGAGCAGTACTTC. Translating gives CASSRLGQGSHEQYF.

This clone was detected many times. This chain uses TRBV9 with TRBJ2-2, with 7 bases lining up with TRBD2. J gave up 6 bases and V 3 bases, and 17 bases lay outside the gene matches. This CDR3 region has 18 residues. Germline values: CDR1 SGDLS, CDR2 YYNGEE. The CDR3 loop reads CASSEGPGLVGGPGELFF. As DNA, the CDR3 is TGTGCCAGCAGCGAGGGACCCGGACTAGTGGGAGGCCCCGGGGAGCTGTTTTTT.

The chain couples TRBV2 to TRBJ1-1, with TRBD1 as a possible D gene (5 bases). Germline CDR1 and CDR2: SNHLY and FYNNEI. The V end lost 9 bases, the J end lost 1 base, and 21 bases lay between the germline ends. The CDR3 is 16 amino acids. The CDR3 DNA sequence: TGTGCCAGAAAGATGGGGCAGTGGGCCTCGAACACTGAAGCTTTCTTT. This gives the protein CARKMGQWASNTEAFF. The variable domain in full, completed from reference TRBV2 and TRBJ1-1, reads EPEVTQTPSHQVTQMGQEVILRCVPISNHLYFYWYRQILGQKVEFLVSFYNNEISEKSEIFDDQFSVERPDGSNFTLKIRSTKLEDSAMYFCARKMGQWASNTEAFFGQGTRLTVV.

In this sample, this clone turned up many times. The rearrangement uses TRBV20-1 and TRBJ2-3; D is unclear. CDR3 length: 15 residues. Trimming pared 6 bases from V and 0 bases from J, leaving 16 bases between. The germline gives CDR1 DFQATT, CDR2 SNEGSKA (reference sequence). CDR3 nucleotides: TGCAGTGCATCCTATGGCGGAACTAGCACAGATACGCAGTATTTT. Translated: CSASYGGTSTDTQYF.

This clone has ten or more counts. This sequence joins TRBV27 and TRBJ2-1; D gene unclear. Trimming pared 5 bases from V and 3 bases from J, leaving 14 bases between. The CDR3 loop spans 15 amino acids. Germline V gene data show CDR1 as MNHEY and CDR2 as SMNVEV (reference sequence). The CDR3 DNA is TGTGCCAGCAGTCCGATGGGTAGCAGCTACAATGAGCAGTTCTTC. It yields the protein CASSPMGSSYNEQFF.

This clone showed up many times. The chain recombines TRBV6-5 with TRBJ2-3, with 9 bases that match TRBD2. CDR3 length equals 17 residues. Trimming cost V 8 bases and J 0 bases; bases outside gene matches: 12. CDR1 and CDR2 from the germline V gene are MNHEY and SVGAGI. The CDR3 DNA reads TGTGCCAGCTCTCGGAAGACTAGCGGAGCTAGCACAGATACGCAGTATTTT. Protein: CASSRKTSGASTDTQYF.

This clone was observed many times. This chain uses TRBV19 with TRBJ1-1; TRBD1 is a possible D gene (5 bases). CDR1 is LNHDA and CDR2 is SQIVND in the germline V gene (reference sequence). The V end lost 5 bases, the J end lost 5 bases, and 15 bases lay between the germline ends. CDR3 size: 14 residues. CDR3 bases: TGTGCCAGTAGTCTCAATTGGGGCGGGACTGAAGCTTTCTTT. It codes for CASSLNWGGTEAFF.

The chain's CDR3 is CSAREGPGRTEQYF. CDR3 sequence (DNA): TGCAGTGCTAGAGAGGGACCGGGGAGGACAGAGCAGTACTTC. The chain couples TRBV20-1 to TRBJ2-7; D perhaps matches TRBD2 (6 bases). This CDR3 is 14 amino acids long. Germline CDR1 reads DFQATT; CDR2 reads SNEGSKA (reference sequence). V was cut by 0 bases and J by 7 bases, with 16 bases left in between.

This clone was detected a few times. This may be a read error, as it is one base from a much larger clone. The chain is built from TRBV28 and TRBJ1-2; no reliable D call. The CDR3 runs 14 residues. Trimming cost V 1 base and J 5 bases, with 11 bases left between them. From germline, CDR1 is MDHEN and CDR2 SYDVKM. As DNA, the CDR3 is TGTGCCAGCAGTTTATCAACGGGGAGATATGGCTACACCTTC. Its translation is CASSLSTGRYGYTF.

This clone was counted a few times. A much more abundant neighbour one base away suggests this may be a read error. The chain has TRBV19 and TRBJ2-3; D is perhaps TRBD2 (5 bases). The CDR3 is made up of 15 amino acids. V was pared by 3 bases and J by 1 base, with 11 bases between. Germline assignment: CDR1 LNHDA and CDR2 SQIVND (reference sequence). Here the CDR3 reads CASSIRRSCTDTQYF. Written as DNA, the CDR3 is TGTGCCAGTAGTATCCGGAGGAGCTGCACAGATACGCAGTATTTT.

This clone was counted many times. The V and J genes are TRBV6-6 and TRBJ1-2, with D possibly matching TRBD1 (6 bases). The V end lost 8 bases, the J end lost 0 bases, and 25 bases lay between the germline ends. The CDR3 has 18 amino acids. Germline loops: CDR1 MNHNY, CDR2 SVGAGI (reference sequence). The CDR3 region is CASFDRMDSVISNYGYTF. The CDR3, as DNA: TGTGCCAGCTTCGATCGGATGGACAGCGTGATCTCTAACTATGGCTACACCTTC.

The table lists this clone with many counts. This chain joins TRBV12-3 or TRBV12-4 and TRBJ1-2, with D unresolved. This CDR3 has 15 amino acids. The V gene lost 3 bases and the J gene lost 0 bases, with 11 bases spanning the gap. The CDR3 loop is CASSLGPGANYGYTF. DNA of the CDR3: TGTGCCAGCAGTTTGGGTCCTGGAGCTAACTATGGCTACACCTTC.